The clone carrying this T cell receptor beta chain was counted a few times. These data originate in a study of blood T cells in healthy people across ages. The overall study: Template switching recovered approximately one barcoded beta molecule for every two T cells.

Sample-barcoded 5' priming and a J-beta primer mix drove a second PCR of 7 to 11 cycles. TCRdb re-analysed the 5' RACE reads in MiXCR, keeping a single row per CDR3 protein. The sample records approximately 880,000 distinct CDR3 sequences, roughly 52% being singletons. The CDR3 has 16 residues. The sequence was obtained from a young man in good health. Material: blood. This rearrangement joins TRBV21-1 to TRBJ2-5; the DNA was not used to check the table's D call, TRBD2. TRBV21-1 is given as a pseudogene. CDR3 nucleotide sequence: TGTGCCAGCCCTAGGCCCGGACCCCAGTACCAAGAGACCCAGTACTTC. Protein sequence: CASPRPGPQYQETQYF.